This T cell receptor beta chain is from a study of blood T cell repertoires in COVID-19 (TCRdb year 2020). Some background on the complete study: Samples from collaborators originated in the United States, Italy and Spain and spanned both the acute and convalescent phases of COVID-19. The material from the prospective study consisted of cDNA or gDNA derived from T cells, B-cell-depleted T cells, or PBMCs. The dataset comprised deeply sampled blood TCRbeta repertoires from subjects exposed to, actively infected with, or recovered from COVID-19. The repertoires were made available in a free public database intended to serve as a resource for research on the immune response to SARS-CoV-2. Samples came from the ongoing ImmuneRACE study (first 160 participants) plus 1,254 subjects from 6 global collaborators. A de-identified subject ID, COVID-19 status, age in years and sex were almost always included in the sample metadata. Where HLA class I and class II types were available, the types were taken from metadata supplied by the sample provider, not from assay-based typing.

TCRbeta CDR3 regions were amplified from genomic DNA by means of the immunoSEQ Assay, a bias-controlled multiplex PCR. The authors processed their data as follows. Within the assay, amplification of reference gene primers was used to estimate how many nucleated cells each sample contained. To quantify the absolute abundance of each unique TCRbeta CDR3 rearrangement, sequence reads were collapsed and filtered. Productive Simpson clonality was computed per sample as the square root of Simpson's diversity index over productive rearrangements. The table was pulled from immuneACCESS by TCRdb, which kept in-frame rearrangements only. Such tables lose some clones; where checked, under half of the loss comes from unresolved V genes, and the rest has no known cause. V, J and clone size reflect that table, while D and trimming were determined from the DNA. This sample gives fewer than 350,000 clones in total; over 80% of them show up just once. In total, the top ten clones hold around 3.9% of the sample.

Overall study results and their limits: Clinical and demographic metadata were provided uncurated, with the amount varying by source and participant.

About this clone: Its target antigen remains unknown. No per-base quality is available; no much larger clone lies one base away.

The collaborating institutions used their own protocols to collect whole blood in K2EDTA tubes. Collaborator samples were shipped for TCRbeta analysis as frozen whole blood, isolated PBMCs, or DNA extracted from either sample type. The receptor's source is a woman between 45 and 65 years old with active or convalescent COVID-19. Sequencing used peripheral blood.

In nucleotide form, the sequence is TGTGCCAGCAGCGTTTCCTCAGGAAATCAAGAGACCCAGTACTTC. Its translation reads: CASSVSSGNQETQYF. The rearrangement combines TRBV9 with TRBJ2-5, with the identity of the D gene unclear. V and J are truncated by 2 bases and 2 bases respectively, leaving an intervening sequence of 13 bases. The CDR3 holds 15 amino acids from the cysteine to the phenylalanine. Only the CDR3 DNA stays, 45 bases, in frame from base 1. CDR1 and CDR2 (SGDLS, YYNGEE) derive from the germline V gene. Full variable domain (CDR3 extended with the reference TRBV9 and TRBJ2-5 proteins): DSGVTQTPKHLITATGQRVTLRCSPRSGDLSVYWYQQSLDQGLQFLIQYYNGEERAKGNILERFSAQQFPDLHSELNLSSLELGDSALYFCASSVSSGNQETQYFGPGTRLLVL.